This entry lists 10 T cell receptor beta chains sequenced from one sample in a study of blood T cell repertoires in COVID-19. The protocol was immunoSEQ multiplex PCR, while the TCRdb copy is restricted to in-frame clones and leaves out a portion. This table has 250,000 to 400,000 clones, approximately 87% appearing once. The specimen sequenced was PBMCs or T cells enriched from blood (not recorded which). The receptors come from a woman under 40 who had recovered from COVID-19.

The chain links TRBV15 to TRBJ2-7; possible D gene TRBD2, 5 bases. The germline V and J ends were trimmed by 3 bases and 2 bases, with 11 bases remaining between them. The CDR3 covers 14 residues. The V gene's germline CDR1 is LNHNV and CDR2 YYDKDF (reference sequence). The CDR3 here is CATSRTDGTYEQYF. In nucleotides, the CDR3 is TGTGCCACCAGCAGGACGGACGGGACCTACGAGCAGTACTTC. Full variable domain (outside the CDR3, taken from reference TRBV15 and TRBJ2-7): DAMVIQNPRYQVTQFGKPVTLSCSQTLNHNVMYWYQQKSSQAPKLLFHYYDKDFNNEADTPDNFQSRRPNTSFCFLDIRSPGLGDTAMYLCATSRTDGTYEQYFGPGTRLTVT.

The chain joins TRBV4-3 to TRBJ1-2; 7 bases align to TRBD1. CDR1 and CDR2 (germline): LGHNA, YSLEER. V gave up 0 bases and J gave up 3 bases; unmatched junction bases: 7. CDR3 length: 16 amino acids. CDR3 sequence reads: CASSQDQTTGYYGYTF. DNA of the CDR3: TGCGCCAGCAGCCAAGACCAAACGACAGGGTACTATGGCTACACCTTC.

The chain uses TRBV5-6 and TRBJ1-2; D might be TRBD1 (5 bases). Trimming pared 0 bases from V and 4 bases from J, leaving 16 bases between. The CDR3 has 16 amino acids. CDR1 and CDR2 from the germline V gene are SGHDT and YYEEEE. The CDR3 nucleotides read TGTGCCAGCAGCTTGGGGTCGGGGGGGACCGTCTATGGCTACACCTTC. Translated, it gives CASSLGSGGTVYGYTF. Variable domain in full (rest from reference TRBV5-6 and TRBJ1-2): DAGVTQSPTHLIKTRGQQVTLRCSPKSGHDTVSWYQQALGQGPQFIFQYYEEEERQRGNFPDRFSGHQFPNYSSELNVNALLLGDSALYLCASSLGSGGTVYGYTFGSGTRLTVV.

The rearrangement links TRBV28 to TRBJ1-1; D is ambiguous. This CDR3 has 11 amino acids. With 4 bases removed from V and 4 bases from J, the gap between germline ends came to 4 bases. CDR1 MDHEN and CDR2 SYDVKM come from the germline V gene. The CDR3, as DNA: TGTGCCAGCAGTTCGAGCACTGAAGCTTTCTTT. It specifies CASSSSTEAFF.

The V call is TRBV14, the J call TRBJ1-3; no reliable D call. The CDR3 spans 16 residues. V gave up 3 bases and J gave up 0 bases, with 12 bases separating them. Germline V lookup: CDR1 SGHDN, CDR2 FVKESK. The CDR3 reads CASSHGPGYSGNTIYF. The CDR3 nucleotides read TGTGCCAGCAGCCACGGCCCGGGATACTCTGGAAACACCATATATTTT.

The chain carries TRBV9 and TRBJ2-7; 7 bases are shared with TRBD2. After removal of 0 bases from V and 6 bases from J, the junction contained 6 bases not matched to a gene. The germline CDR1 and CDR2 sequences are SGDLS and YYNGEE. This CDR3 has 14 amino acids. This chain's CDR3 is CASSVAKRGSEQYF. CDR3 bases: TGTGCCAGCAGCGTAGCTAAGCGGGGCAGCGAGCAGTACTTC.

J is TRBJ1-1 and V is TRBV19, with a possible D match to TRBD1 (5 bases). The CDR3 has 12 residues. The V gene lost 11 bases and the J gene lost 1 base, with 11 bases spanning the gap. Germline CDR1 LNHDA, CDR2 SQIVND (reference sequence). The DNA of the CDR3 is TGTGCCGCGGGGCCGACGAACACTGAAGCTTTCTTT. It specifies CAAGPTNTEAFF. Drawing the rest from reference TRBV19 and TRBJ1-1, the complete variable domain is DGGITQSPKYLFRKEGQNVTLSCEQNLNHDAMYWYRQDPGQGLRLIYYSQIVNDFQKGDIAEGYSVSREKKESFPLTVTSAQKNPTAFYLCAAGPTNTEAFFGQGTRLTVV.

This clone was seen just once. The rearrangement uses TRBV6-5 and TRBJ1-5; D not resolved. The V gene lost 6 bases and the J gene lost 1 base, with 10 bases spanning the gap. Germline V gene sequence: CDR1 MNHEY, CDR2 SVGAGI. There are 14 residues in the CDR3. CDR3 region: CASSMGGSNQPQHF. For the CDR3, the DNA is TGTGCCAGCAGCATGGGAGGGAGCAATCAGCCCCAGCATTTT.

This clone was seen many times. The chain uses TRBV15 and TRBJ2-2, with TRBD2 matching over 7 bases. The CDR3 is 14 amino acids. V gave up 0 bases and J gave up 7 bases; unmatched junction bases: 2. Germline CDR1 and CDR2: LNHNV and YYDKDF (reference sequence). CDR3 residues: CATSRDREGGELFF. The CDR3 DNA reads TGTGCCACCAGCAGAGACAGGGAGGGCGGGGAGCTGTTTTTT.

The chain joins TRBV7-9 to TRBJ1-4, with D possibly being TRBD1 (5 bases). Germline lookup yields CDR1 SEHNR and CDR2 FQNEAQ (reference sequence). The CDR3 length is 18 residues. Trimming pared 4 bases from V and 0 bases from J, leaving 18 bases between. DNA for the CDR3: TGTGCCAGCAGCTGGGCCACACAGGCGCCTGCAACTAATGAAAAACTGTTTTTT. This sequence encodes CASSWATQAPATNEKLFF. The complete variable domain, with remaining parts taken from reference TRBV7-9 and TRBJ1-4, reads DTGVSQNPRHKITKRGQNVTFRCDPISEHNRLYWYRQTLGQGPEFLTYFQNEAQLEKSRLLSDRFSAERPKGSFSTLEIQRTEQGDSAMYLCASSWATQAPATNEKLFFGSGTQLSVL.